A single sample gave rise to the 23 T cell receptor beta chains below, sequenced in a study of blood T cell repertoires in COVID-19. Clones were sequenced by immunoSEQ multiplex PCR, and TCRdb holds only the in-frame ones, with some missing. Of tens of thousands of clones listed, around 82% are singletons. Sequenced sample: peripheral blood. These receptor sequences come from a woman aged 60 to 75 with acute or convalescent COVID-19.

J is TRBJ1-6 and V is TRBV9; D is possibly TRBD1 (5 bases). The CDR3 runs to 16 residues. Trimming pared 3 bases from V and 9 bases from J, leaving 19 bases between. From germline, CDR1 is SGDLS and CDR2 YYNGEE. The CDR3 coding sequence is TGTGCCAGCAGCGCGGCTCCTATAATTGGGGCTTCACCCCTCCACTTT. Translating it yields CASSAAPIIGASPLHF.

The chain has TRBV14 and TRBJ2-1, with 8 bases fitting TRBD2. The CDR3 spans 16 residues. CDR1 and CDR2 (germline): SGHDN, FVKESK. V lost 1 base, J lost 4 bases, and 6 bases stayed unmatched. The CDR3 bases are TGTGCCAGCAGCCAAGCACTCGGGGGGGTTTACAATGAGCAGTTCTTC. Residues: CASSQALGGVYNEQFF.

The chain combines TRBV30 with TRBJ2-3; D is perhaps TRBD2 (7 bases). Germline assignment: CDR1 GTSNPN and CDR2 SVGIG (reference sequence). Trimming shortened V by 5 bases and J by 6 bases, and 9 bases separated the two germline ends. The CDR3 totals 11 residues. The CDR3 spells CAWEGGDTQYF. In nucleotides, the CDR3 is TGTGCCTGGGAGGGGGGGGATACGCAGTATTTT.

This chain uses TRBV7-2 with TRBJ2-3; TRBD2 agrees at 8 bases. Trimming took 2 bases from V and 6 from J; bases not matched to a gene: 4. The CDR3 sequence is 14 residues long. Looked up from germline, CDR1 is SGHTA and CDR2 is FQGNSA. CDR3 sequence reads: CASSLSGGADTQYF. In DNA, the CDR3 is TGTGCCAGCAGCTTATCGGGGGGGGCGGATACGCAGTATTTT. The entire variable domain, with the rest obtained from reference TRBV7-2 and TRBJ2-3, is as follows: GAGVSQSPSNKVTEKGKDVELRCDPISGHTALYWYRQSLGQGLEFLIYFQGNSAPDKSGLPSDRFSAERTGGSVSTLTIQRTQQEDSAVYLCASSLSGGADTQYFGPGTRLTVL.

The V and J genes are TRBV7-3 and TRBJ1-4, with TRBD1 matching over 8 bases. The CDR3 has 15 residues. Germline CDR1 is SGHTA and CDR2 is FQGTGA. Trimming took 5 bases from V and 8 from J; bases not matched to a gene: 10. CDR3 in amino acids: CASSPSTGVNEKLFF. The CDR3 DNA sequence: TGTGCCAGCAGCCCCTCGACAGGGGTAAACGAAAAACTGTTTTTT. Combining the CDR3 with reference TRBV7-3 and TRBJ1-4 gives the whole variable domain GAGVSQTPSNKVTEKGKYVELRCDPISGHTALYWYRQSLGQGPEFLIYFQGTGAADDSGLPNDRFFAVRPEGSVSTLKIQRTERGDSAVYLCASSPSTGVNEKLFFGSGTQLSVL.

This clone has only one observation. The V gene is TRBV19, the J gene TRBJ2-5; TRBD1 aligns across 7 bases. Germline trimming cut 5 bases from V and 4 bases from J; bases unmatched to any gene: 7. CDR1 is LNHDA, CDR2 SQIVND, per germline (reference sequence). The CDR3 contains 14 residues. Written as DNA, the CDR3 is TGTGCCAGTAGTGCCAGACAGGGTGCAGAGACCCAGTACTTC. Its translation: CASSARQGAETQYF. The variable domain in full, completed from reference TRBV19 and TRBJ2-5, reads DGGITQSPKYLFRKEGQNVTLSCEQNLNHDAMYWYRQDPGQGLRLIYYSQIVNDFQKGDIAEGYSVSREKKESFPLTVTSAQKNPTAFYLCASSARQGAETQYFGPGTRLLVL.

The chain is built from TRBV7-9 and TRBJ2-1, with D perhaps matching TRBD1 (5 bases). The V and J ends lost 1 base and 0 bases respectively, with 10 bases between them. In germline, CDR1 is SEHNR, CDR2 FQNEAQ (reference sequence). The CDR3 extends over 16 amino acids. CDR3 protein: CASSLESQGSYNEQFF. The DNA of the CDR3 is TGTGCCAGCAGCTTAGAGAGCCAGGGCTCCTACAATGAGCAGTTCTTC.

V and J are TRBV6-5 and TRBJ2-1, with D perhaps matching TRBD1 (6 bases). Germline V gene lookup returns CDR1 MNHEY and CDR2 SVGAGI. Trimming removed 8 bases at V and 4 bases at J, with 18 bases between. This CDR3 spans 15 amino acids. CDR3 amino acids: CASGQTLGIYNEQFF. CDR3 nucleotide sequence: TGTGCCAGCGGACAGACCCTCGGCATATACAATGAGCAGTTCTTC.

The chain couples TRBV6-4 to TRBJ1-5, with TRBD1 matching over 8 bases. The CDR3 extends over 14 amino acids. Per germline, CDR1 MRHNA and CDR2 SNTAGT. V lost 6 bases and J lost 6; bases outside the gene matches: 7. CDR3 amino acids: CASSRTGGGQPQHF. The CDR3 coding sequence is TGTGCCAGCAGCAGAACAGGGGGAGGTCAGCCCCAGCATTTT.

This clone was seen only a few times. The CDR3 loop reads CASSFSGGPNTEAFF. The CDR3 nucleotides are TGCGCCAGCAGCTTTTCAGGGGGGCCGAACACTGAAGCTTTCTTT. The rearrangement uses TRBV5-1 and TRBJ1-1, with 7 bases fitting TRBD1. CDR3 size: 15 residues. After removal of 2 bases from V and 1 base from J, the junction contained 5 bases not matched to a gene. CDR1 and CDR2 from the germline V gene are SGHRS and YFSETQ.

The V call is TRBV2, the J call TRBJ2-3; D remains ambiguous. Looked up from germline, CDR1 is SNHLY and CDR2 is FYNNEI. The CDR3 is 13 residues long. The ends were cut back, 7 bases at V and 0 bases at J, with 8 bases in the middle. The CDR3: CASMEQSTDTQYF. CDR3 nucleotide sequence: TGTGCCAGCATGGAACAGAGCACAGATACGCAGTATTTT. Looking up the rest from reference TRBV2 and TRBJ2-3 gives the full variable domain: EPEVTQTPSHQVTQMGQEVILRCVPISNHLYFYWYRQILGQKVEFLVSFYNNEISEKSEIFDDQFSVERPDGSNFTLKIRSTKLEDSAMYFCASMEQSTDTQYFGPGTRLTVL.

The rearrangement links TRBV27 to TRBJ2-2; 9 bases align to TRBD1. Germline CDR1 and CDR2: MNHEY and SMNVEV (reference sequence). Trimming at V came to 0 bases and at J to 1 base, leaving 0 bases not matched to a gene. The CDR3 contains 16 residues. CDR3 residues: CASSLSTGGNTGELFF. The DNA for the CDR3 is TGTGCCAGCAGTTTATCGACAGGGGGGAACACCGGGGAGCTGTTTTTT.

This clone was picked up a small number of times. The chain uses TRBV10-1 and TRBJ1-1; D is perhaps TRBD1 (6 bases). The CDR3 runs 13 residues. V was shortened by 2 bases and J by 7 bases, with 11 bases between the two germline ends. CDR1 is WNHNN and CDR2 is SYGVQD in the germline V gene (reference sequence). The CDR3 nucleotides read TGCGCCAGCAGTGAGGGGGGCGGCGGTGAAGCTTTCTTT. As protein: CASSEGGGGEAFF.

This clone was detected only once. The chain is built from TRBV4-1 and TRBJ2-7, with 10 bases that match TRBD2. After removal of 1 base from V and 4 bases from J, the junction contained 13 bases not matched to a gene. The CDR3 consists of 18 residues. CDR1 and CDR2 from the germline V gene are MGHRA and YSYEKL. The CDR3 DNA sequence: TGCGCCAGCAGCCAAGGCCCCCCCCGAGAGCGGGGGGGATACGAGCAGTACTTC. This gives the protein CASSQGPPRERGGYEQYF.

The V call is TRBV5-1, the J call TRBJ1-2, with D possibly TRBD1 on 5 matching bases. Germline CDR1 is SGHRS and CDR2 is YFSETQ. Trimming removed 0 bases at V and 8 bases at J, with 17 bases between. The CDR3 length is 15 residues. The CDR3 coding sequence is TGCGCCAGCAGCTTGGCTCGGCAGGGTCAAGGCGGCTACACCTTC. Encoded protein: CASSLARQGQGGYTF.

The chain carries TRBV7-2 and TRBJ1-1, with 7 bases aligning to TRBD1. Per the germline V gene, CDR1 is SGHTA and CDR2 is FQGNSA. V lost 4 bases and J lost 6; bases outside the gene matches: 5. The CDR3 consists of 13 residues. CDR3 sequence (DNA): TGTGCCAGCAGCTGGGGACAGATTGCTGAAGCTTTCTTT. This translates into CASSWGQIAEAFF.

The chain carries TRBV19 and TRBJ2-7; TRBD2 matches 7 bases. There are 11 residues in the CDR3. Germline trimming cut 10 bases from V and 6 bases from J; bases unmatched to any gene: 6. The germline V gene has CDR1 LNHDA and CDR2 SQIVND (reference sequence). Here the CDR3 DNA reads TGTGCCACTGGGGGGGGGTTCGAGCAGTACTTC. The encoded protein is CATGGGFEQYF.

The CDR3 region has the DNA TGTGCCAGTAGTATGTTGACAGGGGCCGGCGGCTACACCTTC. Its protein product is CASSMLTGAGGYTF. The chain couples TRBV19 to TRBJ1-2; TRBD1 aligns across 8 bases. V trimming: 3 bases; J trimming: 8 bases; junction bases outside the gene matches: 8. Looked up from germline, CDR1 is LNHDA and CDR2 is SQIVND (reference sequence). The CDR3 sequence is 14 residues long. Supplemented by reference TRBV19 and TRBJ1-2, the full variable domain reads DGGITQSPKYLFRKEGQNVTLSCEQNLNHDAMYWYRQDPGQGLRLIYYSQIVNDFQKGDIAEGYSVSREKKESFPLTVTSAQKNPTAFYLCASSMLTGAGGYTFGSGTRLTVV.

This clone was found a few times. The chain joins TRBV14 to TRBJ1-4; D perhaps matches TRBD1 (5 bases). This CDR3 has 14 residues. V was shortened by 4 bases and J by 11 bases, with 17 bases between the two germline ends. Germline CDR1 and CDR2: SGHDN and FVKESK. The CDR3 spells CASSLRQGGEKLFF. The CDR3 DNA reads TGTGCCAGCAGCCTGCGGCAGGGCGGTGAGAAACTGTTTTTT. The whole variable domain, remainder taken from reference TRBV14 and TRBJ1-4, is EAGVTQFPSHSVIEKGQTVTLRCDPISGHDNLYWYRRVMGKEIKFLLHFVKESKQDESGMPNNRFLAERTGGTYSTLKVQPAELEDSGVYFCASSLRQGGEKLFFGSGTQLSVL.

The chain is built from TRBV2 and TRBJ2-6; 13 bases agree with TRBD2. This CDR3 is built from 18 residues. The germline gives CDR1 SNHLY, CDR2 FYNNEI. V shed 3 bases, J shed 3 bases, and the junction held 5 bases outside the gene matches. CDR3: CASSDTSGGAFGANVLTF. In DNA, the CDR3 is TGTGCCAGCAGTGATACTAGCGGGGGGGCGTTTGGGGCCAACGTCCTGACTTTC.

This clone came up a few times. The chain carries TRBV6-5 and TRBJ1-6; possibly TRBD1 for D (5 bases). This CDR3 is built from 15 residues. Germline CDR1 reads MNHEY; CDR2 reads SVGAGI. The V end lost 5 bases, the J end lost 7 bases, and 15 bases lay between the germline ends. The CDR3 region is CASSQLGQGNSPLHF. The CDR3 coding sequence is TGTGCCAGCAGTCAATTAGGGCAGGGCAATTCACCCCTCCACTTT.

The V and J genes are TRBV3-1 (or the pseudogene TRBV3-2) and TRBJ2-3; 10 bases are a match to TRBD2. The CDR3 is 17 residues long. Germline values: CDR1 LGHDT, CDR2 YNNKEL (reference sequence). Losses at the gene ends were 1 base for V and 1 base for J; bases not matched to a gene: 5. DNA of the CDR3: TGTGCCAGCAGCCAAGGATTAGCGGGGGGCCGCACAGATACGCAGTATTTT. This sequence encodes CASSQGLAGGRTDTQYF.

The V gene is TRBV28, the J gene TRBJ1-2, with 7 bases matching TRBD1. The germline CDR1 and CDR2 sequences are MDHEN and SYDVKM. The CDR3 runs to 14 residues. After removal of 6 bases from V and 5 bases from J, the junction contained 9 bases not matched to a gene. The CDR3 is CASRQPTGAYGYTF. The CDR3 region has the DNA TGTGCCAGCAGGCAACCTACAGGGGCGTATGGCTACACCTTC.